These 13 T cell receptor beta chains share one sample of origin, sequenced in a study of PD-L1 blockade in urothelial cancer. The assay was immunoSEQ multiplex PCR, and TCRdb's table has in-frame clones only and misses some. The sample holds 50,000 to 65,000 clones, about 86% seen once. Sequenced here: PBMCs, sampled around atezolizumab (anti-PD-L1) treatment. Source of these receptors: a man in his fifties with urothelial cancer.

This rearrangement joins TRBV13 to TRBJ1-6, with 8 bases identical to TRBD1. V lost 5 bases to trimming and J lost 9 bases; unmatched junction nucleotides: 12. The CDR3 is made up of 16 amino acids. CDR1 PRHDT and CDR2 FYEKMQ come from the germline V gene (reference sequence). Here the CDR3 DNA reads TGTGCCAGCAGCCGGACAGGGTCCAAGTTGAGTTCACCCCTCCACTTT. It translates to CASSRTGSKLSSPLHF.

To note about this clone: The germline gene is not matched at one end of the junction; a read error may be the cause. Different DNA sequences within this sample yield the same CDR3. The CDR3: CASSVGSGNNQPQHF. CDR3 nucleotide sequence: TGTGCCAGTAGTGTAGGGTCAGGGAATAACCAGCCCCAGCATTTT. The chain combines TRBV2 with TRBJ1-5; weak D call: TRBD1 (5 bases). The germline V gene encodes CDR1 SNHLY and CDR2 FYNNEI. The CDR3 covers 15 residues.

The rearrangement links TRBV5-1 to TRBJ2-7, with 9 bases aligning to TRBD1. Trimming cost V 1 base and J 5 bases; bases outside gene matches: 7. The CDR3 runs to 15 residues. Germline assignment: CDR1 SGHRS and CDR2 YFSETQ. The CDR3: CASSLNTGQGNEQYF. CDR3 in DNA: TGCGCCAGCAGCTTGAACACGGGACAGGGTAACGAGCAGTACTTC.

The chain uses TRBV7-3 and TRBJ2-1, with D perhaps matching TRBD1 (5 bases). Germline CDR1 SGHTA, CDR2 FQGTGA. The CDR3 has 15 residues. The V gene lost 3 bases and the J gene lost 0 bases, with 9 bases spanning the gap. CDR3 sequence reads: CASSFQGRSYNEQFF. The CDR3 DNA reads TGTGCCAGCAGCTTCCAGGGCCGCTCCTACAATGAGCAGTTCTTC.

CDR3 DNA: TGTGCCTGGAGTGCATACAGGGGGCAGGTCTACGAGCAGTACTTC. Translated, it gives CAWSAYRGQVYEQYF. The chain carries TRBV30 and TRBJ2-7; TRBD1 agrees at 9 bases. The CDR3 length is 15 residues. Germline V gene lookup returns CDR1 GTSNPN and CDR2 SVGIG (reference sequence). Trimming cost V 1 base and J 3 bases; bases outside gene matches: 7.

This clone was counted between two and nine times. The CDR3 nucleotides read TGTGCCAGCAGCTTAGCATTGGGGCGTGAAGCTTTCTTT. Its protein product is CASSLALGREAFF. The chain has TRBV11-2 and TRBJ1-1, with a possible D match to TRBD1 (5 bases). The CDR3 consists of 13 residues. Germline V gene data show CDR1 as SGHAT and CDR2 as FQNNGV. Trimming shortened V by 1 base and J by 7 bases, and 10 bases separated the two germline ends.

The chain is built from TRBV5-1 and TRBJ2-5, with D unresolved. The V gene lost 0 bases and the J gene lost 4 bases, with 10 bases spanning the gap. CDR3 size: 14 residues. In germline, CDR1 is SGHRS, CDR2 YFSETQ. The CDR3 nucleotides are TGCGCCAGCAGCTTGGGCCCTAGAGGAGAGACCCAGTACTTC. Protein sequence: CASSLGPRGETQYF.

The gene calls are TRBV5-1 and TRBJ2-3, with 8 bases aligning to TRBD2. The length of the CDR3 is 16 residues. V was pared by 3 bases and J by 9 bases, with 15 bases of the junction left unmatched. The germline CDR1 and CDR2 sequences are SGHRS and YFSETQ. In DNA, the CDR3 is TGCGCCAGCAGCTCGGGACTAGTGGGCAGTAGAGGCACGCAGTATTTT. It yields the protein CASSSGLVGSRGTQYF.

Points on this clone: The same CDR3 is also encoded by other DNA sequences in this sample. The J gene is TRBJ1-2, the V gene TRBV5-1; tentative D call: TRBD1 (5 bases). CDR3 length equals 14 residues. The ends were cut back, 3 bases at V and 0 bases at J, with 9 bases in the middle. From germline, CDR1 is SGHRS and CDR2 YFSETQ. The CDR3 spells CASSSGGANYGYTF. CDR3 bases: TGCGCCAGCAGCTCCGGGGGGGCTAACTATGGCTACACCTTC.

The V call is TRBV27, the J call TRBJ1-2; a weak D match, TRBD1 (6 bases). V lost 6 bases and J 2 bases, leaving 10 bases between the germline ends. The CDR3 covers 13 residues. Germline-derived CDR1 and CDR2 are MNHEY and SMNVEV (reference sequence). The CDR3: CASRTGINYGYTF. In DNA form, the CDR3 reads TGTGCCAGCAGGACAGGTATAAACTATGGCTACACCTTC.

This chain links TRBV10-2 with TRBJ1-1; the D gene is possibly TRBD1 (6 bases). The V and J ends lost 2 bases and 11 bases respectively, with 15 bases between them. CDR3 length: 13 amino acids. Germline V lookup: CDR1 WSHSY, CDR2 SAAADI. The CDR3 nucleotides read TGCGCCAGCAGTGAGGTTGGGGGCGTGGGGGCTTTCTTT. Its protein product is CASSEVGGVGAFF.

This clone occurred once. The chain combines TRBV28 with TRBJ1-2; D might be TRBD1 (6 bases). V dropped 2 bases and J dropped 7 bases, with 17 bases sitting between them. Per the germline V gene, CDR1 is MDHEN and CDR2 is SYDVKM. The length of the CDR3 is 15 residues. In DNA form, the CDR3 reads TGTGCCAGCAGTTTAGCCCAACAGGGTCTTTCTGGCTACACCTTC. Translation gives CASSLAQQGLSGYTF.

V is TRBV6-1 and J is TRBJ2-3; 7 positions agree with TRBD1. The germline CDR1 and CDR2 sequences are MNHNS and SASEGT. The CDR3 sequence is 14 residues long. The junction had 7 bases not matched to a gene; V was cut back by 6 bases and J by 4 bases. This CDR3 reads CASRQETGSDTQYF. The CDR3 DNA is TGTGCCAGCAGACAGGAGACAGGGTCAGATACGCAGTATTTT.